The 20 T cell receptor beta chains reported below all come from one sample, sequenced in a study of shared clonotypes between healthy human individuals (TCRdb year 2020). Library method: the immunoSEQ multiplex PCR assay. TCRdb limited this immuneACCESS table to in-frame rearrangements with V and J called. A share of clones is missing; checked studies link under half to unresolved V genes, and the rest is unexplained. Recorded for this sample are about 2 million clones; about 95% of them occurred a single time. The ten top clones hold 0.85% to 1.2% of the sample. CD8 naive samples were obtained by positive selection for CCR7 among CD45RO-negative cells, yielding a CD45RA+CCR7+ population from which TemRA cells were excluded. Material for sequencing was naive CD8+ T cells sorted from blood. The cell subset or site label of this sample denotes: CD45RA+CCR7+. The receptor source for this set is a young man in good health.

This sequence joins TRBV5-8 and TRBJ2-1; no clear D gene. The V and J ends lost 3 bases and 5 bases respectively, with 3 bases between them. Germline lookup yields CDR1 SGHTS and CDR2 YDEGEE. The CDR3 spans 11 residues. This chain's CDR3 is CASSSHNEQFF. CDR3 DNA sequence: TGTGCCAGCAGCTCGCACAATGAGCAGTTCTTC.

The genes are TRBV7-9 and TRBJ1-3; the D is unclear. V was clipped by 3 bases and J by 4 bases, with 10 bases between them. CDR1 and CDR2 (germline): SEHNR, FQNEAQ (reference sequence). The CDR3 spans 14 residues. CDR3 sequence: CASSFPDSGNTIYF. As DNA, the CDR3 is TGTGCCAGCAGCTTCCCGGACTCGGGAAACACCATATATTTT.

In regard to this clone: The sample carries other DNA sequences with the same CDR3. CDR3: CASSLWGEETQYF. The DNA for the CDR3 is TGCGCCAGCAGCTTGTGGGGAGAGGAGACCCAGTACTTC. V gene TRBV5-1 combines with J gene TRBJ2-5, with D possibly being TRBD2 (5 bases). The CDR3 is 13 amino acids. V shed 1 base and J shed 5 bases, with 9 bases lying between them. Germline lookup yields CDR1 SGHRS and CDR2 YFSETQ.

About this clone: Other DNA variants within this sample encode the same CDR3. The chain employs TRBV9 and TRBJ2-3; D is tentatively TRBD1 or TRBD2 (6 bases each). Germline V gene data show CDR1 as SGDLS and CDR2 as YYNGEE. Trimming pared 0 bases from V and 0 bases from J, leaving 11 bases between. This CDR3 has 16 amino acids. The CDR3 coding sequence is TGTGCCAGCAGCGTAGAGGGGGGACCTAGCACAGATACGCAGTATTTT. It translates to CASSVEGGPSTDTQYF.

This clone was picked up one time. The chain recombines TRBV6-5 with TRBJ1-4; D not resolved. Trimming removed 8 bases at V and 1 base at J, with 11 bases between. Germline assignment: CDR1 MNHEY and CDR2 SVGAGI. The CDR3 runs 14 residues. CDR3 in DNA: TGTGCCAGCCATGGGCGGGGAACTAATGAAAAACTGTTTTTT. Amino acids: CASHGRGTNEKLFF.

The chain has TRBV27 and TRBJ1-2; D unresolved. Trimming removed 3 bases at V and 6 bases at J, with 11 bases between. Germline V gene sequence: CDR1 MNHEY, CDR2 SMNVEV (reference sequence). The CDR3 spans 13 residues. The CDR3 DNA reads as TGTGCCAGCAGTTTCACCCAGAAGGATGGCTACACCTTC. Translated: CASSFTQKDGYTF.

J is TRBJ2-7 and V is TRBV7-9; D gene unclear. The ends were cut back, 3 bases at V and 6 bases at J, with 9 bases in the middle. In germline, CDR1 is SEHNR, CDR2 FQNEAQ (reference sequence). The CDR3 runs 12 residues. This CDR3 is CASSLSSLEQYF. CDR3 bases: TGTGCCAGCAGCTTGAGCAGCCTCGAGCAGTACTTC.

V gene TRBV11-2 combines with J gene TRBJ2-7; TRBD2 aligns across 7 bases. V dropped 2 bases and J dropped 1; count of bases not matched to a gene: 8. This CDR3 is 16 amino acids long. CDR1 SGHAT and CDR2 FQNNGV come from the germline V gene. The CDR3 region is CASSLFGLAVSYEQYF. DNA for the CDR3: TGTGCCAGCAGCTTATTCGGCCTAGCGGTTTCCTACGAGCAGTACTTC.

The chain is built from TRBV7-2 and TRBJ2-7, with D possibly matching TRBD1 (5 bases). The CDR3 length is 13 residues. Deletions cut 3 bases from V and 3 bases from J, with 9 bases between. Germline CDR1 SGHTA, CDR2 FQGNSA. CDR3 sequence reads: CASSFGALYEQYF. The CDR3, as DNA: TGTGCCAGCAGCTTTGGGGCCCTCTACGAGCAGTACTTC.

The chain links TRBV28 to TRBJ2-3; no reliable D call. The CDR3 has 13 amino acids. Germline CDR1 and CDR2: MDHEN and SYDVKM. V shed 4 bases and J shed 2 bases, with 7 bases lying between them. DNA for the CDR3: TGTGCCAGCAGTTCCGTCGTCACAGATACGCAGTATTTT. It specifies CASSSVVTDTQYF.

In regard to this clone: Other nucleotide sequences in the sample specify the same CDR3. CDR3: CASGLAAYEQYF. CDR3 DNA sequence: TGTGCTAGTGGTTTGGCTGCGTACGAGCAGTACTTC. The chain links TRBV12-5 to TRBJ2-7; D not certain. The CDR3 runs to 12 residues. Germline CDR1 and CDR2: LGHNT and FRNRAP. With 1 base removed from V and 4 bases from J, the gap between germline ends came to 5 bases.

Here the CDR3 reads CASVSSGVTQYF. In DNA, the CDR3 is TGTGCCAGCGTGTCTAGCGGGGTGACCCAGTACTTC. This sequence joins TRBV6-6 and TRBJ2-5; 9 bases align to TRBD2. From germline, CDR1 is MNHNY and CDR2 SVGAGI (reference sequence). Unmatched junction bases numbered 5, after V lost 8 bases and J lost 7 bases. The CDR3 extends over 12 amino acids.

The chain couples TRBV7-8 to TRBJ2-7, with 10 nucleotides matching TRBD2. Trimming removed 1 base from V and 7 bases from J; junction bases left unmatched: 7. Looked up from germline, CDR1 is SGHVS and CDR2 is FQNEAQ. The CDR3 covers 15 residues. CDR3 sequence (DNA): TGTGCCAGCAGCTTAGTAGTCGCGACTAGCGGGGAGCAGTACTTC. This translates into CASSLVVATSGEQYF.

The rearrangement joins TRBV9 to TRBJ2-7; 9 bases match TRBD1. CDR3 length equals 14 residues. The V gene end was trimmed by 8 bases and the J gene end by 2 bases; junction bases not matched to a gene: 8. Per the germline V gene, CDR1 is SGDLS and CDR2 is YYNGEE. CDR3 loop: CARTGGALTYEQYF. DNA of the CDR3: TGTGCCAGGACAGGGGGGGCACTAACCTACGAGCAGTACTTC.

The chain has TRBV12-5 and TRBJ2-3; D is ambiguous. V was cut by 1 base and J by 1 base, with 9 bases left in between. This CDR3 is built from 15 residues. CDR1 is LGHNT and CDR2 is FRNRAP in the germline V gene. This CDR3 is CASGLGVFGTDTQYF. In nucleotides, the CDR3 is TGTGCTAGTGGTTTGGGGGTCTTCGGCACAGATACGCAGTATTTT. The full variable domain, with the rest looked up from reference TRBV12-5 and TRBJ2-3, is DARVTQTPRHKVTEMGQEVTMRCQPILGHNTVFWYRQTMMQGLELLAYFRNRAPLDDSGMPKDRFSAEMPDATLATLKIQPSEPRDSAVYFCASGLGVFGTDTQYFGPGTRLTVL.

The chain employs TRBV4-1 and TRBJ2-1; D gene ambiguous. CDR3 length: 16 residues. Trimming shortened V by 0 bases and J by 8 bases, and 17 bases separated the two germline ends. Germline-derived CDR1 and CDR2 are MGHRA and YSYEKL. The CDR3 sequence: CASSQDTEPFRDEQFF. The DNA of the CDR3 is TGCGCCAGCAGCCAAGATACAGAGCCTTTCCGCGATGAGCAGTTCTTC.

The genes are TRBV15 and TRBJ1-1; D call uncertain. Germline lookup yields CDR1 LNHNV and CDR2 YYDKDF (reference sequence). CDR3 length: 13 amino acids. Trimming cost V 4 bases and J 4 bases, with 10 bases left between them. The CDR3: CATSTRGSTEAFF. For the CDR3, the DNA is TGTGCCACCAGCACTCGAGGGAGCACTGAAGCTTTCTTT.

With respect to this clone: At the DNA level, this CDR3 is encoded by other sequences in the same sample as well. The rearrangement joins TRBV19 to TRBJ2-7; perhaps TRBD1 as D (6 bases). Deletions cut 9 bases from V and 1 base from J, with 13 bases between. This CDR3 has 13 residues. Germline loops: CDR1 LNHDA, CDR2 SQIVND (reference sequence). CDR3 DNA: TGTGCCAGCTCGCCCACAGGGTCCTACGAGCAGTACTTC. Translating gives CASSPTGSYEQYF.

The chain carries TRBV2 and TRBJ2-4; tentatively, D is TRBD1 (6 bases). Germline CDR1 and CDR2: SNHLY and FYNNEI. The CDR3 sequence is 17 residues long. Trimming took 3 bases from V and 0 from J, leaving 15 bases between them. This chain's CDR3 is CASSDRWDTVAKNIQYF. Written as DNA, the CDR3 is TGTGCCAGCAGTGATAGGTGGGACACAGTAGCCAAAAACATTCAGTACTTC.

CDR3 nucleotides: TGTGCCAGCAGCCCACAGGGGGTCACCTACAATGAGCAGTTCTTC. Translated: CASSPQGVTYNEQFF. The chain carries TRBV9 and TRBJ2-1; 8 positions agree with TRBD1. The CDR3 consists of 15 residues. Per germline, CDR1 SGDLS and CDR2 YYNGEE. The J segment lost 2 bases and the V segment lost 4 bases, leaving 5 bases of the junction unmatched.